Each of the 30 T cell receptor beta chains below was sequenced from the same sample in a study of T cell responses to AZD1222 COVID-19 vaccine. TCRdb's table, derived via immunoSEQ multiplex PCR, lists solely in-frame clones and lacks some. The data contain about 120,000 clones, about nine tenths of them singletons. The specimen was peripheral blood, collected on day 0 of AZD1222 vaccination. The receptors shown here come from an adult in good health.

The chain links TRBV6-2 or TRBV6-3 to TRBJ1-5; tentative D call: TRBD1 (5 bases). The CDR3 loop spans 14 amino acids. V lost 4 bases and J 9 bases, leaving 16 bases between the germline ends. Germline lookup yields CDR1 MNHEY and CDR2 SVGEGT. DNA for the CDR3: TGTGCCAGCAGTTGGGGCCAGGGAGAGGGGCCCCAGCATTTT. This translates into CASSWGQGEGPQHF.

This clone was seen once. J is TRBJ1-1 and V is TRBV3-1 (or the pseudogene TRBV3-2); D is unresolved. This CDR3 has 15 amino acids. Germline V CDR1 and CDR2: LGHDT, YNNKEL (reference sequence). Trimming pared 4 bases from V and 3 bases from J, leaving 15 bases between. The CDR3 sequence is CASSLTRGSDTEAFF. As DNA, the CDR3 is TGTGCCAGCAGCCTAACCCGGGGATCGGACACTGAAGCTTTCTTT.

This clone was seen once. The chain recombines TRBV7-2 with TRBJ1-5; 9 bases match TRBD1. The junction had 7 bases not matched to a gene; V was cut back by 6 bases and J by 7 bases. The V gene's germline CDR1 is SGHTA and CDR2 FQGNSA. There are 14 residues in the CDR3. CDR3: CASSPGQGHQPQHF. DNA of the CDR3: TGTGCCAGCAGTCCGGGACAGGGCCACCAGCCCCAGCATTTT.

A few counts support this clone. The chain combines TRBV19 with TRBJ1-5; the match to TRBD1 covers 9 bases. V lost 1 base to trimming and J lost 2 bases; unmatched junction nucleotides: 0. From germline, CDR1 is LNHDA and CDR2 SQIVND (reference sequence). CDR3 length: 15 amino acids. CDR3 in amino acids: CASSIGTGGNQPQHF. The CDR3 DNA sequence: TGTGCCAGTAGTATAGGGACAGGGGGCAATCAGCCCCAGCATTTT.

This sequence joins TRBV11-2 and TRBJ1-2; no clear D. The CDR3 contains 13 residues. In germline, CDR1 is SGHAT, CDR2 FQNNGV. Trimming took off 0 bases at V and 9 bases at J, with 11 bases between the two ends. CDR3 nucleotide sequence: TGTGCCAGCAGCTTAGAACGGGTCCCTAGCTACACCTTC. Its translation: CASSLERVPSYTF.

This clone was seen just once. The chain combines TRBV6-5 with TRBJ1-6; D is undetermined. The CDR3 sequence is 14 residues long. Between the trimmed V and J ends, which lost 6 bases and 7 bases, there was a span of 13 bases. The germline CDR1 and CDR2 sequences are MNHEY and SVGAGI. CDR3 nucleotides: TGTGCCAGCAGCCTCCGGACCAGCAATTCACCCCTCCACTTT. Protein sequence: CASSLRTSNSPLHF.

This chain links TRBV29-1 with TRBJ1-2, with D possibly matching TRBD1 (5 bases). This CDR3 contains 16 residues. Germline V gene data show CDR1 as SQVTM and CDR2 as ANQGSEA. The V and J ends lost 4 bases and 1 base respectively, with 19 bases between them. The CDR3 DNA reads as TGCAGCGTTGTTAGCGGGACCGAAGGGTATAACTATGGCTACACCTTC. It translates to CSVVSGTEGYNYGYTF.

The chain has TRBV2 and TRBJ1-1, with 9 bases aligning to TRBD1. The germline gives CDR1 SNHLY, CDR2 FYNNEI. V lost 7 bases to trimming and J lost 5 bases; unmatched junction nucleotides: 8. The CDR3 spans 14 residues. The CDR3 DNA follows: TGTGCCAGCAACTTGGACAGGGGAGCGACTGAAGCTTTCTTT. It specifies CASNLDRGATEAFF.

The V gene is TRBV2, the J gene TRBJ2-1, with 7 bases aligning to TRBD2. V trimming: 6 bases; J trimming: 1 base; junction bases outside the gene matches: 6. The CDR3 consists of 15 residues. The V gene's germline CDR1 is SNHLY and CDR2 FYNNEI. CDR3: CASRGLKISYNEQFF. The CDR3 DNA is TGTGCCAGCAGGGGACTAAAAATTTCCTACAATGAGCAGTTCTTC.

The rearrangement joins TRBV12-3 or TRBV12-4 to TRBJ1-1; D remains unclear. V was pared by 4 bases and J by 1 base, with 1 base between. The CDR3 loop spans 11 amino acids. This CDR3 is CASSSNTEAFF. CDR3 bases: TGTGCCAGCAGTTCGAACACTGAAGCTTTCTTT.

The chain recombines TRBV4-2 with TRBJ1-1; a weak D match, TRBD1 (5 bases). The CDR3 has 13 residues. The ends were cut back, 0 bases at V and 10 bases at J, with 12 bases in the middle. Germline CDR1 reads LGHNA; CDR2 reads YNFKEQ. CDR3 in amino acids: CASSQEGEIGAFF. DNA for the CDR3: TGTGCCAGCAGCCAAGAGGGGGAAATCGGAGCTTTCTTT.

Note on this clone: The junction and the germline gene differ at one end; a read error may be behind it. V and J are TRBV19 and TRBJ1-1; 9 nucleotides agree with TRBD1. The CDR3 extends over 13 amino acids. Germline values: CDR1 LNHDA, CDR2 SQIVND (reference sequence). As DNA, the CDR3 is TGTGCCAGTAGTATGGCCCTGGGGACAGGGACCGTTTTT. Its translation: CASSMALGTGTVF.

The chain uses TRBV30 and TRBJ1-1; TRBD1 matches at 7 bases. V lost 5 bases to trimming and J lost 7 bases; unmatched junction nucleotides: 10. Germline assignment: CDR1 GTSNPN and CDR2 SVGIG (reference sequence). There are 13 residues in the CDR3. The CDR3 nucleotides read TGTGCCTGGTCAACAGGGGCGGGCGGTGAAGCTTTCTTT. This sequence encodes CAWSTGAGGEAFF.

A note on this clone: This CDR3 is also generated by other DNA sequences in the sample. The chain couples TRBV5-6 to TRBJ1-5, with no clear D. The germline V and J ends were trimmed by 1 base and 0 bases, with 8 bases remaining between them. This CDR3 has 15 residues. Germline CDR1 reads SGHDT; CDR2 reads YYEEEE. CDR3 DNA: TGTGCCAGCAGCTTGAGAGGTTATAGCAATCAGCCCCAGCATTTT. The encoded protein is CASSLRGYSNQPQHF. Complete variable domain (other parts from reference TRBV5-6 and TRBJ1-5): DAGVTQSPTHLIKTRGQQVTLRCSPKSGHDTVSWYQQALGQGPQFIFQYYEEEERQRGNFPDRFSGHQFPNYSSELNVNALLLGDSALYLCASSLRGYSNQPQHFGDGTRLSIL.

This chain connects TRBV4-2 to TRBJ1-3, with D unresolved. There are 16 residues in the CDR3. Germline V gene sequence: CDR1 LGHNA, CDR2 YNFKEQ. V gave up 0 bases and J gave up 2 bases, with 11 bases separating them. CDR3: CASSQDPTIPGNTIYF. In DNA form, the CDR3 reads TGTGCCAGCAGCCAAGATCCTACGATTCCTGGAAACACCATATATTTT.

The DNA of the CDR3 is TGTGCCAGCAGCGTAGTGGCCAGGGGCGGTCGGGATACGCAGTATTTT. Protein sequence: CASSVVARGGRDTQYF. The V call is TRBV9, the J call TRBJ2-3; TRBD1 might be the D (6 bases). There are 16 residues in the CDR3. From germline, CDR1 is SGDLS and CDR2 YYNGEE. Trimming cost V 0 bases and J 6 bases, with 17 bases left between them.

CDR3 sequence (DNA): TGTGCCAGCAGCTTATCTCCTGGGTACCTCTACGAGCAGTACTTC. Encoded protein: CASSLSPGYLYEQYF. The chain has TRBV7-2 and TRBJ2-7; no firm D call. The CDR3 runs to 15 residues. Germline loops: CDR1 SGHTA, CDR2 FQGNSA. With 2 bases removed from V and 3 bases from J, the gap between germline ends came to 14 bases.

The genes are TRBV7-9 and TRBJ1-4; 7 nucleotides match TRBD1. Trimming at V came to 2 bases and at J to 10 bases, leaving 10 bases not matched to a gene. From germline, CDR1 is SEHNR and CDR2 FQNEAQ (reference sequence). CDR3 length: 15 amino acids. DNA of the CDR3: TGTGCCAGCAGCTTAATTAACAGGGGTCGCGGAAAACTGTTTTTT. Its translation: CASSLINRGRGKLFF.

The J gene is TRBJ1-2, the V gene TRBV7-9; D is uncertain. The CDR3 contains 14 residues. V was pared by 3 bases and J by 8 bases, with 16 bases between. Germline values: CDR1 SEHNR, CDR2 FQNEAQ (reference sequence). The CDR3 reads CASSFPGTPGGYTF. The CDR3 DNA follows: TGTGCCAGCAGCTTTCCGGGAACTCCAGGCGGCTACACCTTC.

The chain is built from TRBV3-1 (or the pseudogene TRBV3-2) and TRBJ1-3, with 7 bases that match TRBD1. Germline V gene lookup returns CDR1 LGHDT and CDR2 YNNKEL (reference sequence). Trimming removed 4 bases from V and 4 bases from J; junction bases left unmatched: 4. This CDR3 is built from 14 residues. The CDR3 reads CASSLGTVGNTIYF. In DNA, the CDR3 is TGTGCCAGCAGCCTTGGGACAGTCGGAAACACCATATATTTT.

This chain connects TRBV6-2 or TRBV6-3 to TRBJ2-1; 7 nucleotides align to TRBD2. This CDR3 has 21 amino acids. CDR1 is MNHEY, CDR2 SVGEGT, per germline. V gave up 0 bases and J gave up 8 bases; unmatched junction bases: 25. Here the CDR3 reads CASSYSVGGEIPGPASYEQFF. DNA of the CDR3: TGTGCCAGCAGTTACTCGGTGGGGGGGGAAATACCGGGTCCCGCCTCCTATGAGCAGTTCTTC.

The rearrangement links TRBV2 to TRBJ1-1, with TRBD1 matching over 7 bases. CDR1 and CDR2 from the germline V gene are SNHLY and FYNNEI. Losses at the gene ends were 6 bases for V and 5 bases for J; bases not matched to a gene: 12. The CDR3 extends over 15 amino acids. CDR3 in DNA: TGTGCCAGCAGCCTTCCTGGACAGGCGGGGACTGAAGCTTTCTTT. Encoded protein: CASSLPGQAGTEAFF.

This chain uses TRBV3-1 (or the pseudogene TRBV3-2) with TRBJ2-7, with 9 nucleotides matching TRBD1. The CDR3 consists of 15 residues. V was clipped by 6 bases and J by 1 base; unmatched bases: 7. Germline CDR1 LGHDT, CDR2 YNNKEL (reference sequence). The CDR3 is CASRPQGARSYEQYF. The CDR3 DNA reads as TGTGCCAGCAGACCACAGGGGGCGAGGTCCTACGAGCAGTACTTC.

The chain has TRBV15 and TRBJ1-1, with D possibly being TRBD1 (5 bases). CDR1 is LNHNV, CDR2 YYDKDF, per germline (reference sequence). V was cut by 1 base and J by 4 bases, with 10 bases left in between. The CDR3 spans 14 residues. The CDR3 DNA is TGTGCCACCAGCAGAGTTGGGGGAGGCACTGAAGCTTTCTTT. Protein sequence: CATSRVGGGTEAFF.

This chain uses TRBV19 with TRBJ2-4; a possible D gene is TRBD1 (5 bases). The germline V gene has CDR1 LNHDA and CDR2 SQIVND (reference sequence). The ends were cut back, 4 bases at V and 0 bases at J, with 10 bases in the middle. CDR3 length: 15 residues. In nucleotides, the CDR3 is TGTGCCAGTAGTAGTCAGGGCATAGCCAAAAACATTCAGTACTTC. It codes for CASSSQGIAKNIQYF.

This clone was observed a handful of times. The chain is built from TRBV6-5 and TRBJ2-5; D might be TRBD1 or TRBD2, each matching 6 bases. V was trimmed by 7 bases and J by 4 bases, leaving 13 bases between them. This CDR3 has 13 amino acids. Germline loops: CDR1 MNHEY, CDR2 SVGAGI. In DNA form, the CDR3 reads TGTGCCAGCACCGTAGGGGGGAGAGAGACCCAGTACTTC. This encodes CASTVGGRETQYF.

The chain has TRBV2 and TRBJ2-3; possibly TRBD1 for D (6 bases). With 8 bases removed from V and 4 bases from J, the gap between germline ends came to 10 bases. The CDR3 length is 12 residues. Germline V gives CDR1 SNHLY, CDR2 FYNNEI. The CDR3 loop is CASLGAADTQYF. The CDR3 nucleotides are TGTGCCAGCCTGGGGGCGGCAGATACGCAGTATTTT.

This chain joins TRBV24-1 and TRBJ2-5; 12 bases are a match to TRBD2. Germline trimming cut 4 bases from V and 6 bases from J; bases unmatched to any gene: 14. From germline, CDR1 is KGHDR and CDR2 SFDVKD. CDR3 length: 18 amino acids. The CDR3 here is CATSDQTLAGGKGKTQYF. The CDR3 DNA is TGTGCCACCAGTGACCAGACACTAGCGGGGGGAAAGGGGAAGACCCAGTACTTC.

V and J are TRBV6-5 and TRBJ2-3; D is ambiguous. CDR1 MNHEY and CDR2 SVGAGI come from the germline V gene. V was pared by 0 bases and J by 3 bases, with 10 bases between. This CDR3 contains 15 residues. CDR3 amino acids: CASSYSTFGTDTQYF. CDR3 DNA: TGTGCCAGCAGTTACTCCACGTTCGGAACAGATACGCAGTATTTT.

The V and J genes are TRBV11-3 and TRBJ1-2; maybe TRBD1 (6 bases). Trimming took 4 bases from V and 5 from J, leaving 14 bases between them. The CDR3 runs to 14 residues. Germline-derived CDR1 and CDR2 are SGHNT and YENEEA. The CDR3 spells CASSSGHRGYGYTF. CDR3 bases: TGTGCCAGCAGCTCGGGACACCGCGGATATGGCTACACCTTC.